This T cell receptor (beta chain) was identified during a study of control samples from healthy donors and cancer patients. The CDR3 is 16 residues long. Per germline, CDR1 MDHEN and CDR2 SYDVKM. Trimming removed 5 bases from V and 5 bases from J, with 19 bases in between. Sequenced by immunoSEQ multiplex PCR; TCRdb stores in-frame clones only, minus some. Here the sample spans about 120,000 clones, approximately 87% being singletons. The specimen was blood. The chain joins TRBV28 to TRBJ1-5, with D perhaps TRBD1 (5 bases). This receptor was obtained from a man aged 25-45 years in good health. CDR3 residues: CASSPRGGGMDQPQHF. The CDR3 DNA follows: TGTGCCAGCAGTCCCCGCGGGGGGGGGATGGATCAGCCCCAGCATTTT.